This record concerns one TCR beta chain sequence. Source study methods: Amplification of reference gene primers was used by the study to estimate nucleated cell counts. Clones were sequenced by immunoSEQ multiplex PCR, and TCRdb holds only the in-frame ones, with some missing. The D gene and trimming were derived from the DNA, and the V and J assignments and clone size from that table. Of 150,000 to 200,000 clones listed, 86% are singletons. The sample belongs to a study of blood T cell repertoires in COVID-19. Study summary: The United States, Italy and Spain provided the acute and convalescent COVID-19 samples. T cells, B-cell-depleted T cells, or PBMCs supplied cDNA or gDNA.

This TCR was sampled from a woman of 80 years or more in a cohort sampled during active or convalescent COVID-19. The material sequenced was peripheral blood.

This chain's CDR3 is CASVEDRETSGANVLTF. CDR3 nucleotide sequence: TGTGCCAGCGTGGAGGACAGGGAAACCTCTGGGGCCAACGTCCTGACTTTC. The chain is built from TRBV2 and TRBJ2-6, with 8 bases that match TRBD1. With V trimmed by 8 bases and J by 0 bases, 9 bases remained unmatched. CDR3 size: 17 residues. Germline V gene data show CDR1 as SNHLY and CDR2 as FYNNEI.